Described below is a single T cell receptor beta chain sequence and its context. A junction boundary mismatches the germline segment, possibly from a read error. The PCR contained 60 Vbeta and 13 Jbeta primers. TCRdb's table, derived via immunoSEQ multiplex PCR, lists solely in-frame clones and lacks some. The specimen's table records 150,000 to 200,000 clones. In germline, CDR1 is LNHNV, CDR2 YYDKDF (reference sequence). This CDR3 is 14 amino acids long. This specimen comes from a study of cytomegalovirus exposure and HLA in healthy donors. The genes are TRBV15 and TRBJ1-4; 7 bases are a match to TRBD1. This clonotype was sampled from a woman younger than 35 in good health and CMV-seropositive. Sequences were obtained from PBMCs. The CDR3 DNA follows: TGTGCCACCAGCAGAGATAGAAGGAGGGGGCCTATCCGTTTT. Translation: CATSRDRRRGPIRF.